The 5 T cell receptor beta chains reported below all come from one sample, sequenced in a study of blood T cell repertoires in COVID-19. Sequenced by immunoSEQ multiplex PCR; TCRdb stores in-frame clones only, minus some. This sample yields under 85,000 clones, of which 70% to 90% are seen a single time; approximately 12% belongs to the top ten. Sequencing used peripheral blood. The receptors here all came from a man between 65 and 85 years old with active or convalescent COVID-19.

The chain carries TRBV6-2 or TRBV6-3 and TRBJ1-5, with D uncertain. This CDR3 region has 20 residues. V shed 5 bases and J shed 4 bases, with 30 bases lying between them. Germline V gives CDR1 MNHEY, CDR2 SVGEGT. This chain's CDR3 is CASSPTFSTRVAAKNQPQHF. The DNA for the CDR3 is TGTGCCAGCAGTCCGACCTTCTCCACCCGGGTAGCGGCGAAAAATCAGCCCCAGCATTTT.

The rearrangement uses TRBV6-6 and TRBJ2-7; maybe TRBD1 (5 bases). The CDR3 is 13 amino acids. Trimming pared 5 bases from V and 5 bases from J, leaving 13 bases between. The germline V gene has CDR1 MNHNY and CDR2 SVGAGI (reference sequence). The CDR3 nucleotides read TGTGCCAGCAGTGACAGCAACTCAAACGAGCAGTACTTC. Protein: CASSDSNSNEQYF.

The J gene is TRBJ1-6, the V gene TRBV7-9; D is ambiguous. The CDR3 runs to 14 residues. Germline V gene lookup returns CDR1 SEHNR and CDR2 FQNEAQ (reference sequence). V lost 5 bases and J 11 bases, leaving 16 bases between the germline ends. In nucleotides, the CDR3 is TGTGCCAGCAGCCCGGCGGGTCGGGAGGCACCCCTCCACTTT. The encoded protein is CASSPAGREAPLHF.

The chain uses TRBV19 and TRBJ1-2, with TRBD1 matching over 10 bases. Germline V gives CDR1 LNHDA, CDR2 SQIVND (reference sequence). J was trimmed by 4 bases and V by 6 bases; bases with no gene match: 8. CDR3 size: 15 residues. CDR3 in amino acids: CASSRDRGARYGYTF. The CDR3 DNA is TGTGCCAGTAGCCGGGACAGGGGAGCCCGCTATGGCTACACCTTC. Full variable domain (remainder filled in from reference TRBV19 and TRBJ1-2): DGGITQSPKYLFRKEGQNVTLSCEQNLNHDAMYWYRQDPGQGLRLIYYSQIVNDFQKGDIAEGYSVSREKKESFPLTVTSAQKNPTAFYLCASSRDRGARYGYTFGSGTRLTVV.

The J gene is TRBJ1-3, the V gene TRBV2; 9 nucleotides line up with TRBD1. CDR3 length: 15 residues. Germline V gene lookup returns CDR1 SNHLY and CDR2 FYNNEI. Trimming removed 6 bases from V and 1 base from J; junction bases left unmatched: 4. The CDR3 DNA is TGTGCCAGCAGAGGGGACAGGGCGTCTGGAAACACCATATATTTT. It translates to CASRGDRASGNTIYF.